This TCR beta chain derives from a study of cytomegalovirus exposure and HLA in healthy donors. General study findings and limits: The only immune exposure information that was available was CMV serostatus.

PCR involved 60 Vbeta and 13 Jbeta primers. The data were produced by immunoSEQ multiplex PCR, yet TCRdb's version contains in-frame clones alone and is incomplete. The profile covers under 200,000 clones, with roughly 85% appearing a single time and approximately 2.4% taken by the ten largest. V was pared by 4 bases and J by 8 bases, with 18 bases between. Germline lookup yields CDR1 SGHTA and CDR2 FQGNSA. CDR3 length: 14 amino acids. As to this clone: Its antigen is as yet unknown.

J is TRBJ2-7 and V is TRBV7-2; the D gene is possibly TRBD1 (6 bases). Input material: PBMCs. The clonotype comes from a woman between 45 and 65 years old in good health and CMV-seronegative. The CDR3 DNA reads as TGTGCCAGCAGCTCCTACGGGGCGGACAGCCAGCAGTACTTC. Encoded protein: CASSSYGADSQQYF.